The clone carrying this T cell receptor beta chain occurred many times. Its antigen is undetermined. Germline values: CDR1 KGHDR, CDR2 SFDVKD. The CDR3 is made up of 13 amino acids. Trimming took 5 bases from V and 7 from J, leaving 10 bases between them. The data belong to a study of identical twins. TCRdb analysed the 5' RACE reads with MiXCR anew, one entry per CDR3 protein. Among hundreds of thousands of distinct CDR3 sequences listed, over 8.5% were seen once. Overall study results and limits: There was an excess of low generation probability in the out-of-frame alpha sequences that twins shared.

Separately, the same data were catalogued under a study of yellow fever vaccine responses in identical twins.

The sample consisted of CD8+ T cells sorted from blood. The sequence was collected from a young woman in good health. The V and J genes are TRBV24-1 and TRBJ2-2, with a possible D match to TRBD1 (5 bases). CDR3 sequence reads: CATSARDHGELFF. The CDR3 region has the DNA TGTGCCACCAGTGCCAGGGATCACGGGGAGCTGTTTTTT.